This T cell receptor (beta chain) was identified in a study of shared clonotypes between healthy human individuals. Whole-study results and caveats: Blood was the only sampled material, and tissue repertoires likely differ.

The team ran DNA from unsorted PBMCs on ten immunoSEQ deep assay plates for sequencing. The method was immunoSEQ multiplex PCR; TCRdb's version includes in-frame clones alone and lacks a portion of them. The sample carries about 560,000 clones, around three quarters recorded once. With regard to this clone: As yet, its antigen is unknown.

Germline-derived CDR1 and CDR2 are SGHRS and YFSETQ. V was cut by 1 base and J by 3 bases, with 7 bases left in between. This CDR3 is 14 amino acids long. The sequenced sample was PBMCs. The TCR originated in a woman between 40 and 50 years old in good health. Some clones in this sample may be carry-over from other donors' samples. The gene calls are TRBV5-1 and TRBJ2-2; D is ambiguous. The CDR3 loop reads CASSLPVDTGELFF. CDR3 coding DNA: TGCGCCAGCAGCTTGCCGGTGGACACCGGGGAGCTGTTTTTT.